This T cell receptor (beta chain) was found in a study of cytotoxic CD8 clonotypes in ibrutinib-treated CLL. A note on this clone: The antigen is not known.

Study findings and constraints: Clonality rose at ibrutinib response, held steady in sustained remission, and fell toward baseline at progression.

Clones were read by immunoSEQ multiplex PCR, and TCRdb kept only the in-frame ones, dropping some. The sample yields about 70,000 clones, 90% seen once. This clonotype was sampled from a human donor with chronic lymphocytic leukemia. Here the sequenced sample was PBMCs, taken after 12 months of ibrutinib treatment.

The CDR3 reads CASSPRSGQGSYGYTF. The CDR3 nucleotides read TGTGCCAGCTCACCAAGATCGGGGCAGGGGAGCTATGGCTACACCTTC. The gene calls are TRBV18 and TRBJ1-2; the D gene is possibly TRBD1 (6 bases). Germline CDR1 and CDR2: KGHSH and LQKENI. This CDR3 has 16 amino acids. Trimming removed 2 bases from V and 4 bases from J, with 17 bases in between.